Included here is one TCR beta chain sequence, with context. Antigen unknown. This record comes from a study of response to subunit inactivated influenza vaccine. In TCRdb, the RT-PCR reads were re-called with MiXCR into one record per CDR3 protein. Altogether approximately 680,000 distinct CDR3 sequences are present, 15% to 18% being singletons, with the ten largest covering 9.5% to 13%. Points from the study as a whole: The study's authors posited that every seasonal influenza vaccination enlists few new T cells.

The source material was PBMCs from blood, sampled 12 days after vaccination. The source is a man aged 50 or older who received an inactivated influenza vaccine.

In DNA form, the CDR3 reads TGCAGCGTTGAAAAACGACAGACGAACACTGAAGCTTTCTTT. Protein product: CSVEKRQTNTEAFF. The chain couples TRBV29-1 to TRBJ1-1; D possibly corresponds to TRBD1 (5 bases). V was trimmed by 2 bases and J by 1 base, leaving 11 bases between them. Germline CDR1 is SQVTM and CDR2 is ANQGSEA. The CDR3 covers 14 residues.